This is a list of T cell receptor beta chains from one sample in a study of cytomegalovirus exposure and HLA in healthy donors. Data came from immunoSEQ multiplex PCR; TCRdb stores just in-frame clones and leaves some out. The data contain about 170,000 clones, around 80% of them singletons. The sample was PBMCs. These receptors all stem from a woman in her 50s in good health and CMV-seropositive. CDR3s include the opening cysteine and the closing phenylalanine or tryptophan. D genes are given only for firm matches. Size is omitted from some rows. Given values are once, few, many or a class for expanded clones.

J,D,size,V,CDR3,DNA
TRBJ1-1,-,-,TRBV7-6,CASSGRSGVSTEAFF,TGTGCCAGCAGCGGTCGTTCAGGGGTGTCCACTGAAGCTTTCTTT
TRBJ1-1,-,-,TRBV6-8,CASSYGSRFTEAFF,TGTGCCAGCAGTTATGGCAGCAGGTTTACTGAAGCTTTCTTT
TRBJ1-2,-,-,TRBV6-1,CASRVQRGEGYTF,TGTGCCAGCAGAGTACAGCGGGGGGAAGGCTACACCTTC
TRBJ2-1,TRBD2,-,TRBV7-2,CASSLTSGTRNEQFF,TGTGCCAGCAGCCTCACTAGCGGGACTCGCAATGAGCAGTTCTTC
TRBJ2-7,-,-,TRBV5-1,CASSLYLDYEQYF,TGCGCCAGCAGCTTGTACCTAGACTACGAGCAGTACTTC
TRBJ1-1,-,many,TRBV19,CASIFKRQANTEAFF,TGTGCCAGTATCTTCAAGAGACAGGCCAACACTGAAGCTTTCTTT
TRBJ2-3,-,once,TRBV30,CAWSLGAFTDTQYF,TGTGCCTGGAGTTTGGGCGCGTTTACAGATACGCAGTATTTT
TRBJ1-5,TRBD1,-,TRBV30,CAWSRQGPVNQPQHF,TGTGCCTGGAGTCGACAGGGGCCCGTCAATCAGCCCCAGCATTTT
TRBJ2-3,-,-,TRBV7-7,CASSRLDPDTQYF,TGTGCTAGCAGTCGACTAGATCCAGATACGCAGTATTTT
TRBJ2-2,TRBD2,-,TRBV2,CARGLAGGDSTGELFF,TGTGCCAGGGGACTAGCGGGGGGCGATAGCACCGGGGAGCTGTTTTTT
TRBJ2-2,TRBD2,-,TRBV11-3,CASSLGSGGYTGELFF,TGTGCCAGCAGCTTAGGTTCGGGAGGATACACCGGGGAGCTGTTTTTT
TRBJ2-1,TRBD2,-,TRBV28,CASIPAPGGSIMEQFF,TGTGCCAGCATCCCCGCCCCGGGAGGGTCTATTATGGAGCAGTTCTTC
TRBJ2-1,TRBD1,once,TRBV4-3,CASRAGGTGGHNEQFF,TGCGCCAGCAGGGCCGGCGGGACAGGGGGACACAATGAGCAGTTCTTC
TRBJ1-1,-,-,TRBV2,CASSVAGSTEAFF,TGTGCCAGCAGTGTGGCGGGGAGCACTGAAGCTTTCTTT
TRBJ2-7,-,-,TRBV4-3,CASSQDWLDYEQYF,TGCGCCAGCAGCCAAGATTGGCTCGACTACGAGCAGTACTTC
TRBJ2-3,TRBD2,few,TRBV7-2,CASSPTAGGADTQYF,TGTGCCAGCAGCCCCACAGCGGGGGGGGCAGATACGCAGTATTTT
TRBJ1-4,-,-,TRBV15,CATSRERQPNEKLFF,TGTGCCACCAGCAGAGAACGACAGCCTAATGAAAAACTGTTTTTT
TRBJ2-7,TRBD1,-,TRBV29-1,CSVEDGTGKQYF,TGCAGCGTTGAAGATGGGACAGGGAAGCAGTACTTC
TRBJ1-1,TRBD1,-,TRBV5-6,CASSLGTGQAEAFF,TGTGCCAGCAGCTTGGGGACAGGACAAGCTGAAGCTTTCTTT
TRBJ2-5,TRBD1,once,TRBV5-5,CASSSGQGGETQYF,TGTGCCAGCAGCTCGGGACAGGGTGGGGAGACCCAGTACTTC
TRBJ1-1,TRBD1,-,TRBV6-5,CASSYLPDRGLGEAFF,TGTGCCAGCAGTTACCTCCCGGACAGGGGGCTTGGTGAAGCTTTCTTT
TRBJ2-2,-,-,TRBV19,CASSFRDYGTGELFF,TGTGCCAGTAGTTTCAGGGATTACGGAACCGGGGAGCTGTTTTTT
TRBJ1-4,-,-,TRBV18,CASSPPTGSREKLFF,TGTGCCAGCTCACCACCAACAGGGTCACGGGAAAAACTGTTTTTT
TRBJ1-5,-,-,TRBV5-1,CASSPASREGQPQHF,TGCGCCAGCAGCCCCGCGTCCAGGGAAGGTCAGCCCCAGCATTTT
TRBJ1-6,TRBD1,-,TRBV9,CASRGTGGSPLHF,TGTGCCAGCCGGGGGACAGGGGGTTCACCCCTCCACTTT
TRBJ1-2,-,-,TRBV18,CASSPEILSYGYTF,TGTGCCAGCTCACCAGAGATTCTAAGCTATGGCTACACCTTC
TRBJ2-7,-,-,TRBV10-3,CAISEEGPSSYEQYF,TGTGCCATCAGTGAAGAGGGTCCAAGCTCCTACGAGCAGTACTTC
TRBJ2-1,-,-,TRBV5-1,CASTYGTSSYNEQFF,TGCGCCAGCACCTACGGGACTTCCTCCTACAATGAGCAGTTCTTC
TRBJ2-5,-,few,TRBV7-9,CASTAFTGTRQETQYF,TGTGCCAGCACCGCCTTCACGGGGACACGCCAAGAGACCCAGTACTTC
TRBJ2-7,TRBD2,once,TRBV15,CATSRSGSGSYEQYF,TGTGCCACCAGCAGGTCGGGTAGCGGGAGCTACGAGCAGTACTTC
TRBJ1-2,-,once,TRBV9,CASSPRGGVGGYTF,TGTGCCAGCAGCCCAAGGGGGGGAGTAGGGGGCTACACCTTC
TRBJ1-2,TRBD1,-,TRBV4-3,CASSPGQGWSYGYTF,TGCGCCAGCAGCCCGGGACAGGGTTGGAGTTATGGCTACACCTTC
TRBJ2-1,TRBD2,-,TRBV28,CASSLGLATHEQFF,TGTGCCAGCAGTCTCGGACTAGCGACCCATGAGCAGTTCTTC
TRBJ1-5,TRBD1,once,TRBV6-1,CASRLTGTNNQPQHF,TGTGCCAGCAGACTGACAGGGACCAACAATCAGCCCCAGCATTTT
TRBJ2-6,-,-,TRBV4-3,CASSQRTAGANVLTF,TGCGCCAGCAGCCAACGTACAGCTGGGGCCAACGTCCTGACTTTC
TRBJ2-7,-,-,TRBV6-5,CASSYSPQYYEQYF,TGTGCCAGCAGTTACTCTCCGCAGTACTACGAGCAGTACTTC
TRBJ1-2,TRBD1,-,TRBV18,CASSPTDRVEHYGYTF,TGTGCCAGCTCACCTACGGACAGGGTCGAGCACTATGGCTACACCTTC
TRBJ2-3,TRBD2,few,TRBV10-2,CASSDAGGSTDTQYF,TGCGCCAGCAGTGACGCGGGGGGTTCTACAGATACGCAGTATTTT
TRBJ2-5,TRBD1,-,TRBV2,CASRADRGGETQYF,TGTGCCAGCAGGGCCGACAGGGGAGGAGAGACCCAGTACTTC
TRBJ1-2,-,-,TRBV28,CASSPPGSSYGYTF,TGTGCCAGCAGCCCACCCGGGTCTAGCTATGGCTACACCTTC
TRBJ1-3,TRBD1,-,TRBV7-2,CASSPTGAHGNTIYF,TGTGCCAGCAGCCCAACAGGGGCCCATGGAAACACCATATATTTT
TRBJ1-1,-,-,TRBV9,CASSVNPGRDGAFF,TGTGCCAGCAGCGTAAATCCCGGGAGGGACGGGGCTTTCTTT
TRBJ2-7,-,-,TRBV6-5,CASSTADYEQYF,TGTGCCAGCAGTACCGCGGACTACGAGCAGTACTTC
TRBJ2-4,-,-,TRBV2,CASGVGGLDKNIQYF,TGTGCCAGCGGGGTCGGGGGGCTTGACAAAAACATTCAGTACTTC
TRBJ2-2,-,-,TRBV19,CASSATDWRGELFF,TGTGCCAGTAGCGCCACGGACTGGCGCGGGGAGCTGTTTTTT
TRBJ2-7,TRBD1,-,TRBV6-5,CASSYRDRITYEQYF,TGTGCCAGCAGTTACCGGGACAGGATCACCTACGAGCAGTACTTC
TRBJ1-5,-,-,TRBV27,CASGRGEDQPQHF,TGTGCCAGCGGCAGGGGCGAGGATCAGCCCCAGCATTTT
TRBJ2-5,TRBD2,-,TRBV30,CAWSRLGLAGETQYF,TGTGCCTGGAGTCGATTGGGACTAGCGGGAGAGACCCAGTACTTC
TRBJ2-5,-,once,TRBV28,CASKFRETQYF,TGTGCCAGCAAGTTCAGAGAGACCCAGTACTTC
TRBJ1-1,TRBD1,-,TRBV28,CASRSGGLTGTEAFF,TGTGCCAGCAGATCAGGGGGGTTAACGGGCACTGAAGCTTTCTTT
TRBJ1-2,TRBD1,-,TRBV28,CASSLFADLRGRNGYTF,TGTGCCAGCAGTTTATTTGCGGATTTGAGGGGGCGGAATGGCTACACCTTC
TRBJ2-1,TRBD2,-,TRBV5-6,CASSPGLAGYYNEQFF,TGTGCCAGCAGCCCCGGACTAGCGGGATACTACAATGAGCAGTTCTTC
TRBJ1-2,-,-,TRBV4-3,CASSQDRGGYTF,TGCGCCAGCAGCCAAGATAGGGGTGGCTACACCTTC